This T cell receptor (beta chain) was documented in a study of cytomegalovirus exposure and HLA in healthy donors. Study findings and constraints: Three CMV-associated chains proved CMV antigen-specific in vitro. HLA restriction was apparent for most CMV-associated TCR beta chains in a later analysis.

Whereas donors were nominally healthy upon sampling, unrecorded immune exposures were probable. Worth noting for this clone: The target antigen is unknown.

PCR was performed using 60 Vbeta and 13 Jbeta primers. Original methodology: Unique TCR beta chains numbered around 80 million in a later analysis, with 10 million to 14 million shared. The protocol was immunoSEQ multiplex PCR, while the TCRdb copy is restricted to in-frame clones and leaves out a portion. Clone size and the V and J calls come from that table; the DNA yielded D and trimming. The data show roughly 140,000 clones, around 80% seen once. In germline, CDR1 is MGHRA, CDR2 YSYEKL. V lost 6 bases and J lost 4; bases outside the gene matches: 9. This CDR3 has 17 residues. The gene calls are TRBV4-1 and TRBJ2-5; TRBD2 agrees at 15 bases. The origin of this receptor is a female donor in good health and CMV-seronegative. The material sequenced was PBMCs. CDR3 sequence reads: CASSLGLAGGPGETQYF. CDR3 bases: TGCGCCAGCAGTCTAGGACTAGCGGGAGGGCCGGGAGAGACCCAGTACTTC.